The 4 T cell receptor beta chains given below trace back to one sample, sequenced in a study of blood T cell repertoires in COVID-19. Measured with immunoSEQ multiplex PCR; TCRdb has only the in-frame clones, and not every one. The data hold about 140,000 clones, with 84% observed a single time. The sample consisted of PBMCs or T cells enriched from blood (not recorded which). Receptors originate from a woman aged 45-65 years with acute COVID-19.

The CDR3 is CASSARVADTQYF. CDR3 nucleotide sequence: TGTGCCAGCAGCGCGAGAGTTGCAGATACGCAGTATTTT. The chain combines TRBV6-5 with TRBJ2-3; D is ambiguous. The CDR3 loop spans 13 amino acids. Per the germline V gene, CDR1 is MNHEY and CDR2 is SVGAGI. V lost 6 bases, J lost 4 bases, and 11 bases lay in between.

The chain has TRBV7-9 and TRBJ1-6; 9 positions agree with TRBD1. V lost 4 bases, J lost 4 bases, and 5 bases stayed unmatched. CDR3 size: 16 residues. Per germline, CDR1 SEHNR and CDR2 FQNEAQ (reference sequence). DNA of the CDR3: TGTGCCAGCAGCTCCCAGACAGGGGGGTATAATTCACCCCTCCACTTT. This translates into CASSSQTGGYNSPLHF.

This clone was counted between two and nine times. The V call is TRBV19, the J call TRBJ2-3; tentative D call: TRBD1 (6 bases). V dropped 4 bases and J dropped 10 bases, with 21 bases sitting between them. Germline CDR1 reads LNHDA; CDR2 reads SQIVND (reference sequence). The CDR3 extends over 15 amino acids. The CDR3 spells CASSTPGATHRSQYF. The CDR3, as DNA: TGTGCCAGTAGTACCCCAGGGGCCACGCATAGGTCGCAGTATTTT.

DNA for the CDR3: TGCGCCAGCAGCCCGACAGAAACGGGGGAGCTGTTTTTT. Translating gives CASSPTETGELFF. J is TRBJ2-2 and V is TRBV5-1; possible D gene TRBD1, 5 bases. This CDR3 contains 13 residues. V was shortened by 4 bases and J by 8 bases, with 12 bases between the two germline ends. Per germline, CDR1 SGHRS and CDR2 YFSETQ.